This T cell receptor beta chain was profiled in a study of cytomegalovirus exposure and HLA in healthy donors. PCR was performed using 60 Vbeta and 13 Jbeta primers. Data came from immunoSEQ multiplex PCR; TCRdb stores just in-frame clones and leaves some out. This table holds 150,000 to 200,000 clones, around 82% found once. Concerning this clone: Its specificity is not known.

Findings and limits, study-wide: Exclusion applied to some V segments, including TRBV6-2 and TRBV6-3, as they were indistinguishable. Specificity for CMV antigens was confirmed in vitro for a few of the CMV-associated chains.

As for the donors, each was a healthy bone marrow donor. The germline V gene has CDR1 LNHDA and CDR2 SQIVND (reference sequence). Trimming took 3 bases from V and 0 from J, leaving 18 bases between them. This CDR3 spans 18 amino acids. This receptor was taken from a man aged 18 to 29 in good health and CMV-seronegative. The rearrangement links TRBV19 to TRBJ2-1; tentative D call: TRBD1 (6 bases). The specimen sequenced was PBMCs. The CDR3 reads CASSMSVGQGSSYNEQFF. CDR3 nucleotides: TGTGCCAGTAGTATGTCGGTTGGGCAGGGGAGCTCCTACAATGAGCAGTTCTTC.